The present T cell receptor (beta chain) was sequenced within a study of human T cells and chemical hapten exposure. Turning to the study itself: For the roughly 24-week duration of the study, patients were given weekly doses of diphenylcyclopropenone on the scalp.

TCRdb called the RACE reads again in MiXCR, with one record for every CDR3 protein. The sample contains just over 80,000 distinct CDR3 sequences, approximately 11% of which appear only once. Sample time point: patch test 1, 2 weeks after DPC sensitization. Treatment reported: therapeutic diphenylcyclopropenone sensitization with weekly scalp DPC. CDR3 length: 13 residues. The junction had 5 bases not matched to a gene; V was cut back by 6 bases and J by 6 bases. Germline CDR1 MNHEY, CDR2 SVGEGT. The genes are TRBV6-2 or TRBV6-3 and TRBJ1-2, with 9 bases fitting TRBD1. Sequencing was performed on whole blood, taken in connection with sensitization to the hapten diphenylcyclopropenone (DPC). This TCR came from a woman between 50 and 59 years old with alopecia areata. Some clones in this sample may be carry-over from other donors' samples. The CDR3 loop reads CASSVTGGNGYTF. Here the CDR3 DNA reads TGTGCCAGCAGCGTAACAGGGGGCAATGGCTACACCTTC.